This T cell receptor beta chain was documented in a study of cytomegalovirus exposure and HLA in healthy donors. Findings of the study overall: The classifier, whose performance was assessed in both the original and validation cohorts, reportedly diagnosed cytomegalovirus status with high specificity and sensitivity. There was a cluster of highly shared sequence variants that was likely a sequencing artifact.

The PCR employed 60 Vbeta primers together with 13 Jbeta primers. Sequenced by immunoSEQ multiplex PCR; TCRdb stores in-frame clones only, minus some. The data contain nearly 300,000 clones, around 86% of them singletons. Regarding this clone: Antigen: not known.

The donors gave bone marrow, and they were healthy. V lost 0 bases and J lost 4; bases outside the gene matches: 3. Germline assignment: CDR1 SGHRS and CDR2 YFSETQ. The CDR3 is made up of 15 amino acids. The sequence came from a man aged 40-49 years in good health and CMV-seropositive. This chain links TRBV5-1 with TRBJ2-1; TRBD1 aligns across 8 bases. The specimen sequenced was PBMCs. DNA of the CDR3: TGCGCCAGCAGCTTGGCGGACAGGGTTTACAATGAGCAGTTCTTC. Its translation is CASSLADRVYNEQFF.